A single sample is the source of the 29 T cell receptor beta chains below, sequenced in a study of control samples from healthy donors and cancer patients. TCRdb's copy holds only in-frame clones and misses some; the assay was immunoSEQ multiplex PCR. Among 90,000 or so clones, roughly 80% were seen once, and the ten largest hold around 20%. Material: blood. These receptor sequences come from a man aged 25-40 years in good health.

The chain links TRBV5-1 to TRBJ2-2; no clear D gene. Germline CDR1 and CDR2: SGHRS and YFSETQ. V was pared by 6 bases and J by 3 bases, with 18 bases between. The CDR3 has 16 amino acids. CDR3 sequence reads: CASTSLFGRYTGELFF. CDR3 bases: TGCGCCAGCACTTCACTTTTTGGCCGGTACACCGGGGAGCTGTTTTTT.

The rearrangement joins TRBV6-4 to TRBJ2-1; no clear D gene. V lost 0 bases, J lost 6 bases, and 12 bases lay in between. Germline loops: CDR1 MRHNA, CDR2 SNTAGT. The CDR3 has 15 amino acids. The CDR3 DNA sequence: TGTGCCAGCAGTGACTCGAACCAGAGAGGCAATGAGCAGTTCTTC. Protein sequence: CASSDSNQRGNEQFF.

The sample holds a few counts of this clone. The chain carries TRBV10-3 and TRBJ1-2; 8 positions agree with TRBD1. Trimming took 6 bases from V and 3 from J; bases not matched to a gene: 6. From germline, CDR1 is ENHRY and CDR2 SYGVKD. The CDR3 covers 14 residues. Here the CDR3 DNA reads TGTGCCATCAGGCGGGACAGGCGGGACTATGGCTACACCTTC. Its translation: CAIRRDRRDYGYTF.

In this sample, this clone turned up a few times. V is TRBV6-5 and J is TRBJ1-3; no firm D call. Deletions cut 2 bases from V and 0 bases from J, with 11 bases between. The CDR3 spans 16 residues. CDR1 MNHEY and CDR2 SVGAGI come from the germline V gene. In DNA form, the CDR3 reads TGTGCCAGCAGTTACGCCCCACAGATCTCTGGAAACACCATATATTTT. Residues: CASSYAPQISGNTIYF.

The chain carries TRBV5-4 and TRBJ2-3; no definite D call. This CDR3 is 15 amino acids long. V lost 0 bases, J lost 2 bases, and 10 bases lay in between. Germline assignment: CDR1 SGHNT and CDR2 YYREEE (reference sequence). The CDR3 region has the DNA TGTGCCAGCAGCTTGGTCGTAGGGTACACAGATACGCAGTATTTT. Protein sequence: CASSLVVGYTDTQYF.

V usage is TRBV5-1 and J usage is TRBJ1-2, with a possible D match to TRBD1 (6 bases). Trimming cost V 4 bases and J 4 bases, with 11 bases left between them. The CDR3 runs 13 residues. Germline V gene lookup returns CDR1 SGHRS and CDR2 YFSETQ. CDR3 amino acids: CASSRGEIYGYTF. As DNA, the CDR3 is TGCGCCAGCAGCAGGGGGGAAATCTATGGCTACACCTTC. Based on the CDR3 plus reference TRBV5-1 and TRBJ1-2, the full variable domain is KAGVTQTPRYLIKTRGQQVTLSCSPISGHRSVSWYQQTPGQGLQFLFEYFSETQRNKGNFPGRFSGRQFSNSRSEMNVSTLELGDSALYLCASSRGEIYGYTFGSGTRLTVV.

The chain carries TRBV11-2 and TRBJ2-1; D unresolved. V shed 0 bases and J shed 4 bases, with 4 bases lying between them. The CDR3 covers 13 residues. The V gene's germline CDR1 is SGHAT and CDR2 FQNNGV. The CDR3 bases are TGTGCCAGCAGCTTAGAACGTTACAATGAGCAGTTCTTC. It is translated as CASSLERYNEQFF.

This clone appeared once. This chain uses TRBV9 with TRBJ2-2; TRBD1 is a possible D gene (5 bases). In germline, CDR1 is SGDLS, CDR2 YYNGEE. This CDR3 has 14 residues. Trimming took 0 bases from V and 3 from J, leaving 6 bases between them. The CDR3 nucleotides are TGTGCCAGCAGCGTAGTAGGGGACACCGGGGAGCTGTTTTTT. Its protein is CASSVVGDTGELFF.

In the case of this clone: The junction departs from germline at one end; a sequencing error may be responsible. V gene TRBV18 combines with J gene TRBJ2-7, with 11 bases that match TRBD1. CDR1 KGHSH and CDR2 LQKENI come from the germline V gene. The CDR3 spans 15 residues. In DNA form, the CDR3 reads TGTGCCAGCTCACGGACAGGGGGCGGCTCCTACGGGCAGTACTTC. It encodes CASSRTGGGSYGQYF.

This clone has a handful of counts. CDR3 sequence reads: CASSEGGRSPLHF. For the CDR3, the DNA is TGTGCCAGCAGTGAAGGAGGGCGTTCACCCCTCCACTTT. This chain connects TRBV6-1 to TRBJ1-6; D is undetermined. Germline V gene sequence: CDR1 MNHNS, CDR2 SASEGT. The CDR3 covers 13 residues. The V gene lost 1 base and the J gene lost 9 bases, with 7 bases spanning the gap.

The rearrangement uses TRBV5-1 and TRBJ2-1; D remains ambiguous. This CDR3 is built from 12 residues. V lost 4 bases to trimming and J lost 7 bases, with 9 bases between them. Germline V gene sequence: CDR1 SGHRS, CDR2 YFSETQ. The CDR3 DNA follows: TGCGCCAGCAGCCCGAAACTGAATGAGCAGTTCTTC. Amino acid sequence: CASSPKLNEQFF.

This chain connects TRBV6-5 to TRBJ1-1, with 8 bases lining up with TRBD1. V was clipped by 4 bases and J by 1 base; unmatched bases: 5. The CDR3 consists of 15 residues. From germline, CDR1 is MNHEY and CDR2 SVGAGI. CDR3 protein: CASSWGTGRNTEAFF. The CDR3 DNA sequence: TGTGCCAGCAGTTGGGGGACAGGTCGGAACACTGAAGCTTTCTTT.

The chain joins TRBV2 to TRBJ1-2, with a possible D match to TRBD1 (5 bases). The CDR3 has 13 residues. Germline loops: CDR1 SNHLY, CDR2 FYNNEI. The V gene lost 7 bases and the J gene lost 6 bases, with 15 bases spanning the gap. The CDR3 bases are TGTGCCAGCACCTCCGGGACGGATGATGGCTACACCTTC. This gives the protein CASTSGTDDGYTF.

This rearrangement joins TRBV29-1 to TRBJ2-1; D is unclear. Trimming pared 5 bases from V and 8 bases from J, leaving 10 bases between. CDR1 SQVTM and CDR2 ANQGSEA come from the germline V gene. The CDR3 runs 11 residues. The CDR3 bases are TGCAGCGTTACGAGCTTCGATGAGCAGTTCTTC. Residues: CSVTSFDEQFF.

This clone has only a few counts. V usage is TRBV5-6 and J usage is TRBJ2-3; D not certain. V lost 0 bases and J 2 bases, leaving 7 bases between the germline ends. The CDR3 is made up of 14 amino acids. Germline values: CDR1 SGHDT, CDR2 YYEEEE. The CDR3: CASSLGAHTDTQYF. The CDR3 nucleotides read TGTGCCAGCAGCTTGGGGGCGCACACAGATACGCAGTATTTT.

The chain couples TRBV6-5 to TRBJ2-7, with a tentative D call TRBD1 (5 bases). V was pared by 4 bases and J by 1 base, with 17 bases between. The CDR3 extends over 16 amino acids. Germline CDR1 MNHEY, CDR2 SVGAGI. The CDR3 protein is CASSSIRAVRSYEQYF. Written as DNA, the CDR3 is TGTGCCAGCAGTTCTATCAGGGCGGTTCGGTCCTACGAGCAGTACTTC.

The chain joins TRBV5-1 to TRBJ1-5; D remains ambiguous. Trimming took off 2 bases at V and 0 bases at J, with 6 bases between the two ends. The CDR3 has 14 amino acids. Per germline, CDR1 SGHRS and CDR2 YFSETQ. The CDR3 reads CASSFGDSNQPQHF. The CDR3 nucleotides are TGCGCCAGCAGCTTCGGGGATAGCAATCAGCCCCAGCATTTT. The variable domain in full, with the rest retrieved from reference TRBV5-1 and TRBJ1-5, is KAGVTQTPRYLIKTRGQQVTLSCSPISGHRSVSWYQQTPGQGLQFLFEYFSETQRNKGNFPGRFSGRQFSNSRSEMNVSTLELGDSALYLCASSFGDSNQPQHFGDGTRLSIL.

The V and J genes are TRBV9 and TRBJ2-2; D is unresolved. The CDR3 loop spans 15 amino acids. The V gene lost 2 bases and the J gene lost 3 bases, with 11 bases spanning the gap. Germline V lookup: CDR1 SGDLS, CDR2 YYNGEE. CDR3 protein: CASSVRSGDTGELFF. For the CDR3, the DNA is TGTGCCAGCAGCGTGAGGTCAGGTGACACCGGGGAGCTGTTTTTT.

The chain has TRBV19 and TRBJ2-1; no clear D. Germline loops: CDR1 LNHDA, CDR2 SQIVND (reference sequence). CDR3 length equals 13 residues. The V gene lost 0 bases and the J gene lost 4 bases, with 4 bases spanning the gap. The chain's CDR3 is CASSIDKYNEQFF. In DNA, the CDR3 is TGTGCCAGTAGTATAGACAAATACAATGAGCAGTTCTTC.

V usage is TRBV2 and J usage is TRBJ1-6, with TRBD1 identical over 8 bases. V gave up 7 bases and J gave up 10 bases; unmatched junction bases: 6. The CDR3 runs to 13 residues. Germline V gene data show CDR1 as SNHLY and CDR2 as FYNNEI. The CDR3 bases are TGTGCCAGCATGACAGGGGCTGGGTCACCCCTCCACTTT. Amino acid sequence: CASMTGAGSPLHF.

The V call is TRBV6-1, the J call TRBJ1-5; D unclear. The germline gives CDR1 MNHNS, CDR2 SASEGT. V dropped 4 bases and J dropped 1 base, with 14 bases sitting between them. The CDR3 is 16 residues long. CDR3 in amino acids: CASSGGLWASNQPQHF. The CDR3 DNA sequence: TGTGCCAGCAGTGGAGGTTTGTGGGCAAGCAATCAGCCCCAGCATTTT.

V gene TRBV7-8 combines with J gene TRBJ1-2; 9 nucleotides match TRBD1. Germline V lookup: CDR1 SGHVS, CDR2 FQNEAQ. After removal of 5 bases from V and 8 bases from J, the junction contained 12 bases not matched to a gene. This CDR3 is 15 amino acids long. The chain's CDR3 is CASSQTGGRSSGYTF. The CDR3 DNA reads TGTGCCAGCAGCCAGACAGGGGGAAGGTCTTCAGGCTACACCTTC.

This chain links TRBV6-5 with TRBJ2-1; D unresolved. The CDR3 sequence is 13 residues long. In germline, CDR1 is MNHEY, CDR2 SVGAGI. Between the trimmed V and J ends, which lost 5 bases and 9 bases, there was a span of 14 bases. The DNA of the CDR3 is TGTGCCAGCAGTAACCAACCCCAGAGTGAGCAGTTCTTC. Translated: CASSNQPQSEQFF.

The chain recombines TRBV7-9 with TRBJ2-7; 8 positions agree with TRBD2. In germline, CDR1 is SEHNR, CDR2 FQNEAQ (reference sequence). The CDR3 runs to 14 residues. V was pared by 6 bases and J by 1 base, with 5 bases of the junction left unmatched. The CDR3 nucleotides read TGTGCCAGCAGTTTCCGGGGGGGTTCCTACGAGCAGTACTTC. It specifies CASSFRGGSYEQYF.

This chain connects TRBV5-5 to TRBJ2-7; D unresolved. Trimming stripped 5 bases from V and 6 bases from J, with 15 bases between. In germline, CDR1 is SGHKS, CDR2 YYEKEE (reference sequence). The CDR3 runs 13 residues. The CDR3 loop is CASSGSGRIEQYF. In nucleotides, the CDR3 is TGTGCCAGCAGTGGGTCCGGGCGGATCGAGCAGTACTTC.

This chain connects TRBV19 to TRBJ1-5, with a possible D match to TRBD1 (5 bases). The germline V gene encodes CDR1 LNHDA and CDR2 SQIVND (reference sequence). Trimming stripped 3 bases from V and 1 base from J, with 10 bases between. The CDR3 is 15 amino acids. CDR3 residues: CASSMGRTSNQPQHF. Here the CDR3 DNA reads TGTGCCAGTAGTATGGGACGGACGAGCAATCAGCCCCAGCATTTT.

The V and J genes are TRBV28 and TRBJ1-1, with D unresolved. Germline V gene data show CDR1 as MDHEN and CDR2 as SYDVKM. V was clipped by 5 bases and J by 2 bases, with 6 bases between them. This CDR3 has 12 amino acids. CDR3 amino acids: CASSRLNTEAFF. The CDR3 DNA follows: TGTGCCAGCAGTCGTCTAAACACTGAAGCTTTCTTT.

The V call is TRBV28, the J call TRBJ2-1; no definite D call. Germline V lookup: CDR1 MDHEN, CDR2 SYDVKM. The CDR3 has 17 residues. V was pared by 4 bases and J by 0 bases, with 16 bases between. CDR3 protein: CASSSPLHLFSYNEQFF. The CDR3 DNA follows: TGTGCCAGCAGTTCCCCCTTACACCTATTCTCCTACAATGAGCAGTTCTTC.

The CDR3 here is CASSLSTGTVYNEQFF. The CDR3 nucleotides are TGCGCCAGCAGCTTGTCCACCGGGACTGTCTACAATGAGCAGTTCTTC. The V call is TRBV5-1, the J call TRBJ2-1; perhaps TRBD2 as D (6 bases). Germline values: CDR1 SGHRS, CDR2 YFSETQ. The CDR3 is made up of 16 amino acids. Trimming removed 1 base from V and 3 bases from J, with 14 bases in between.